Sequencing of this T cell receptor beta chain was carried out in a study of Graves' ophthalmopathy and Graves' hyperthyroidism. General study results and limits: Its predictions of ophthalmopathy progression gave the model 55% to 71% sensitivity and 72.22% specificity. Most expanded clonotypes in thyroid above 0.001 frequency also showed up in blood.

Germline V CDR1 and CDR2: SNHLY, FYNNEI. Trimming pared 3 bases from V and 1 base from J, leaving 13 bases between. The CDR3 runs to 15 residues. The sequenced template was RNA, covering the TCR beta CDR3 region. The library came from an HTBI-primed first-round RT-PCR and a second-round multiplex PCR. TCRdb called the multiplex PCR reads again in MiXCR, with one record for every CDR3 protein. The sample holds 500,000 to 700,000 distinct CDR3 sequences, 22% seen once. With regard to this clonotype: Its matching antigen is unknown.

The chain uses TRBV2 and TRBJ2-7, with TRBD2 as a possible D gene (5 bases). Sample: peripheral blood. The receptor comes from a woman aged 18-29 years with stable Graves' hyperthyroidism. Some clones in this sample may be carry-over from other donors' samples. The CDR3: CASSEERAESYEQYF. The DNA of the CDR3 is TGTGCCAGCAGTGAGGAGAGGGCAGAGTCCTACGAGCAGTACTTC.